The sample holds many counts of the clone carrying this T cell receptor beta chain. Its cognate antigen is unknown. These data originate in a study of T cells in Graves' hyperthyroidism and ophthalmopathy. Study-wide findings and caveats: It was a median approximately six months before onset that the model predicted ophthalmopathy.

This CDR3 region has 19 residues. Germline CDR1 is SGHRS and CDR2 is YFSETQ. V was cut by 2 bases and J by 6 bases, with 27 bases left in between. Using RNA transcripts as the source, TCR beta CDR3 regions were amplified. The HTBI primer set served for first-round RT-PCR of the TCR CDR3. From the multiplex PCR reads, TCRdb called clonotypes with MiXCR, one entry per CDR3 protein. The sample has 600,000 or so distinct CDR3 sequences, 13% to 15% seen once. Sequencing was carried out using blood. This receptor was identified in a woman in her forties or fifties with Graves' ophthalmopathy. The genes are TRBV5-1 and TRBJ2-1; tentative D call: TRBD2 (5 bases). CDR3 coding DNA: TGCGCCAGCAGCTTATGGACTTTTAACCGGGTTGGTGTTCCCAATGAGCAGTTCTTC. As protein: CASSLWTFNRVGVPNEQFF.